This T cell receptor (beta chain) was recovered during a study of T cells in localized non-small cell lung cancer. General study results and limits: When the top 100 tumor clones were examined, a median approximately 62 of them also appeared in the adjacent lung, which was paired and uninvolved. It was uninvolved adjacent lung that showed the highest T cell clonality, exceeding tumor. Higher blood T cell density tracked longer overall survival.

The table came from immunoSEQ multiplex PCR; TCRdb's copy has only in-frame clones and leaves some out. This sample yields 60,000 to 75,000 clones, of which roughly four fifths are seen a single time; 13% belongs to the top ten. This CDR3 is built from 11 residues. The V and J ends lost 2 bases and 8 bases respectively, with 9 bases between them. Germline CDR1 reads GTSNPN; CDR2 reads SVGIG (reference sequence). Points on this clone: Its specificity is not known.

The sequences come from peripheral blood, collected before any cancer treatment. The receptor comes from a female donor of 60 years or more with stage I lung adenocarcinoma. The chain has TRBV30 and TRBJ1-2, with D hard to call. CDR3 sequence (DNA): TGTGCCTGGAGTATTGGCGGGGGCTACACCTTC. It specifies CAWSIGGGYTF.